This T cell receptor beta chain was profiled in a study of identical twins. Findings of the study overall: High-abundance cord blood beta clonotypes had fewer insertions; memory repertoires showed none. For zero-insertion analyses, partial confounding could come from invariant MAIT and iNKT cells.

Healthy Caucasians provided all donations. The CDR3 is 15 amino acids. The germline V gene has CDR1 SGHTA and CDR2 FQGTGA. V lost 5 bases and J lost 6, with 18 bases in between. About this clonotype: What it recognizes is unknown.

TCRdb analysed the 5' RACE reads with MiXCR anew, one entry per CDR3 protein. The repertoire holds approximately 680,000 distinct CDR3 sequences, with roughly 7.2% as singletons. These data were likewise used in another study, on yellow fever vaccine responses in identical twins.

The TCR comes from a woman aged 18-29 years in good health. The material sequenced was PBMCs. The rearrangement joins TRBV7-3 to TRBJ2-3; a possible D gene is TRBD2 (6 bases). The CDR3 protein is CASSQLSGRPDTQYF. In DNA form, the CDR3 reads TGTGCCAGCAGCCAGCTCAGCGGGCGACCGGATACGCAGTATTTT.